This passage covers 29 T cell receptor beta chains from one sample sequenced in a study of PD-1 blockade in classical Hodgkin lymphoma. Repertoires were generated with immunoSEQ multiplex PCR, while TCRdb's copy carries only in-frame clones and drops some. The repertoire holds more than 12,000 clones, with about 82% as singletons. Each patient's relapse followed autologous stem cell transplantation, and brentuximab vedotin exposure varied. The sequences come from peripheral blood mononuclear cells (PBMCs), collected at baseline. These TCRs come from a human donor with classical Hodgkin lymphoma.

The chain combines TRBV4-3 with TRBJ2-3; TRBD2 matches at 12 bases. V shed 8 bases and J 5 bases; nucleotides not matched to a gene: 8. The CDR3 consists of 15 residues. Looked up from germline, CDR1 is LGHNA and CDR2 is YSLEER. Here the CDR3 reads CASGPSGGAGDTQYF. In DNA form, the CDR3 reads TGCGCCAGCGGGCCTAGCGGGGGGGCGGGAGATACGCAGTATTTT.

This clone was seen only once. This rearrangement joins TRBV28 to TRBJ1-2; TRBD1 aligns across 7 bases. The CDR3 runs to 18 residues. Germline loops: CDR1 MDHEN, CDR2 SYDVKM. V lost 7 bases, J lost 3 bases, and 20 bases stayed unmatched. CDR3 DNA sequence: TGTGCCAGCATGGGTCCCACCGGACAGGTAACAAACTACTATGGCTACACCTTC. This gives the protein CASMGPTGQVTNYYGYTF.

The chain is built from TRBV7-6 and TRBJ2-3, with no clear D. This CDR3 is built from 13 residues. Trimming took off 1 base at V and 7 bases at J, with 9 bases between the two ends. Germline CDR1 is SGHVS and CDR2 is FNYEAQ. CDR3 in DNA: TGTGCCAGCAGCTTAGAGGCTAGAAATACGCAGTATTTT. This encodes CASSLEARNTQYF.

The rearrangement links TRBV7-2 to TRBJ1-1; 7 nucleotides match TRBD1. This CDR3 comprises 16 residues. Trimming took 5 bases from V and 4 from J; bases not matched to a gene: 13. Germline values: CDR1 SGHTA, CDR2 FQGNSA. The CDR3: CASSTPERQGGTEAFF. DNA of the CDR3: TGTGCCAGCAGCACACCAGAGCGACAGGGAGGCACTGAAGCTTTCTTT.

The CDR3 sequence is CASSSTTVSGGYTF. The CDR3 DNA is TGTGCCAGCAGTTCGACTACAGTTTCGGGCGGCTACACCTTC. The chain recombines TRBV28 with TRBJ1-2; D is unclear. Between the trimmed V and J ends, which lost 4 bases and 8 bases, there was a span of 17 bases. This CDR3 is built from 14 residues. Germline V gene sequence: CDR1 MDHEN, CDR2 SYDVKM.

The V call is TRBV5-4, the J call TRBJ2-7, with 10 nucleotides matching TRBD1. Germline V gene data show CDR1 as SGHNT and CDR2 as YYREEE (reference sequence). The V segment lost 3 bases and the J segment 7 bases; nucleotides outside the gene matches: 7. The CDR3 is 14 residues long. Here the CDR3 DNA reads TGTGCCAGCAGCTCTAGGACAGGGGGAGAAGAGCAGTACTTC. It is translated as CASSSRTGGEEQYF.

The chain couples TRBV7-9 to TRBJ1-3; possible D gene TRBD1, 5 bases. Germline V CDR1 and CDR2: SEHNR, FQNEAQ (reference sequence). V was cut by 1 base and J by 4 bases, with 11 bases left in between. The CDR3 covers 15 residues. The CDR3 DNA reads TGTGCCAGCAGCTTAGAGATGGGACGAGGAAACACCATATATTTT. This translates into CASSLEMGRGNTIYF.

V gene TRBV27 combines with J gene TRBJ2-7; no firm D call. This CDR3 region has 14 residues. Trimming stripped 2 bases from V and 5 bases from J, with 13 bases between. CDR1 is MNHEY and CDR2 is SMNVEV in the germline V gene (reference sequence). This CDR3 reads CASSLPHIRNEQYF. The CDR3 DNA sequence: TGTGCCAGCAGTTTACCCCACATTAGGAACGAGCAGTACTTC.

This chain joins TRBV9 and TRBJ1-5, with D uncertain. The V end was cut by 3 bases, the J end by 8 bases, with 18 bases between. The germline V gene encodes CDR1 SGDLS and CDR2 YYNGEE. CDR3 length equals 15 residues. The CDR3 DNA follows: TGTGCCAGCAGCGCGGGAAACGGAGGCGGTGAGCCCCAGCATTTT. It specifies CASSAGNGGGEPQHF.

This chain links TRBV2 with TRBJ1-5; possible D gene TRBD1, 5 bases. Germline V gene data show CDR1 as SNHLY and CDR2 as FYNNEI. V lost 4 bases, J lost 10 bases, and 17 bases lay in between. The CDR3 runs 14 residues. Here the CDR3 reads CASSAETVPQPQHF. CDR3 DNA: TGTGCCAGCAGTGCGGAGACAGTCCCGCAACCCCAGCATTTT.

The CDR3 reads CASSLAADEQYF. The CDR3 nucleotides read TGTGCCAGCAGTTTGGCCGCGGACGAGCAGTACTTC. The chain has TRBV28 and TRBJ2-7; no clear D gene. This CDR3 region has 12 residues. The germline gives CDR1 MDHEN, CDR2 SYDVKM. V was clipped by 3 bases and J by 5 bases, with 8 bases between them.

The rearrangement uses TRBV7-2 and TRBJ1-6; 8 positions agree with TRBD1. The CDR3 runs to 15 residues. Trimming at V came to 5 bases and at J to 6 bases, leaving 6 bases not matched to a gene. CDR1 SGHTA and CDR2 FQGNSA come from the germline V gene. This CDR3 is CASSAQGAVNSPLHF. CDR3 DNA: TGTGCCAGCAGCGCCCAGGGGGCGGTTAATTCACCCCTCCACTTT.

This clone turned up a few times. The CDR3 spells CASRQVNNQPQHF. CDR3 in DNA: TGTGCCAGCAGACAGGTCAACAATCAGCCCCAGCATTTT. This sequence joins TRBV6-1 and TRBJ1-5; TRBD1 might be the D (5 bases). CDR1 MNHNS and CDR2 SASEGT come from the germline V gene. The CDR3 totals 13 residues. V was clipped by 6 bases and J by 3 bases, with 9 bases between them.

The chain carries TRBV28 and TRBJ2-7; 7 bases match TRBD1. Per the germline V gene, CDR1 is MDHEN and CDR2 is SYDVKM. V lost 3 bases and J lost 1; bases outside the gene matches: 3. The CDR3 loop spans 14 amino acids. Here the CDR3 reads CASSFQGVSYEQYF. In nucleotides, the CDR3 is TGTGCCAGCAGTTTCCAGGGGGTATCCTACGAGCAGTACTTC.

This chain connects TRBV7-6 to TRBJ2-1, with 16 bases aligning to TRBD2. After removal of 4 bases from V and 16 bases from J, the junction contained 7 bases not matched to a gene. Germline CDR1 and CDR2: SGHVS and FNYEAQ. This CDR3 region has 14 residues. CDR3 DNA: TGTGCCAGCAGCTCCTCCGGGACTAGCGGGAGGGATTTCTTC. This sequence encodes CASSSSGTSGRDFF.

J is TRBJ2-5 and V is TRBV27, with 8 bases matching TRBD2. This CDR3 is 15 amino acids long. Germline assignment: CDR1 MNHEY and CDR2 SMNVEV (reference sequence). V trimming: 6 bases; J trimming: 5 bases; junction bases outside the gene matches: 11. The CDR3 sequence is CASSPAGGAGETQYF. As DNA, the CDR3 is TGTGCCAGCAGCCCTGCGGGGGGCGCGGGGGAGACCCAGTACTTC.

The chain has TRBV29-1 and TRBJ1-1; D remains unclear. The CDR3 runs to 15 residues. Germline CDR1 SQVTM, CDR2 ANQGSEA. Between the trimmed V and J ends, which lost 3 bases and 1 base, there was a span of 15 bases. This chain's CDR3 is CSVDIWADPNTEAFF. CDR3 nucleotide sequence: TGCAGCGTTGATATTTGGGCAGACCCGAACACTGAAGCTTTCTTT.

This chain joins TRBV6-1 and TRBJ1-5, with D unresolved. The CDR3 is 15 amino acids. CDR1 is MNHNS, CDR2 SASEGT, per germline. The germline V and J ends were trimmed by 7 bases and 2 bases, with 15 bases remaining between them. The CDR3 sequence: CASMKEVFRNQPQHF. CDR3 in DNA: TGTGCCAGCATGAAGGAGGTCTTCCGCAATCAGCCCCAGCATTTT.

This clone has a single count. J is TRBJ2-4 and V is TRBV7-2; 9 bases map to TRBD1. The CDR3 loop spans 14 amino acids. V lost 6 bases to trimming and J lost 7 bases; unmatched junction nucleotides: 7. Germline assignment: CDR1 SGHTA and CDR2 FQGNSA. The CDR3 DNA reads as TGTGCCAGCAGGCGGACAGGGGATAGGAACATTCAGTACTTC. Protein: CASRRTGDRNIQYF.

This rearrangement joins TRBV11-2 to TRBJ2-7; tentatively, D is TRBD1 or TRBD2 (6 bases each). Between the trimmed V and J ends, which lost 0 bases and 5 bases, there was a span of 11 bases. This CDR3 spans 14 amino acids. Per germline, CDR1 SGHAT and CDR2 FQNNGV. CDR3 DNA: TGTGCCAGCAGCTTAGAATCCGGGGGCCACGAGCAGTACTTC. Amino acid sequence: CASSLESGGHEQYF.

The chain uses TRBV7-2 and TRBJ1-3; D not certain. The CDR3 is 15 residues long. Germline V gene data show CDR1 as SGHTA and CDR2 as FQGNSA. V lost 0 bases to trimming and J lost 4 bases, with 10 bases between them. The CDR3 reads CASSLAEGTGNTIYF. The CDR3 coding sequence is TGTGCCAGCAGCTTAGCAGAGGGAACAGGAAACACCATATATTTT.

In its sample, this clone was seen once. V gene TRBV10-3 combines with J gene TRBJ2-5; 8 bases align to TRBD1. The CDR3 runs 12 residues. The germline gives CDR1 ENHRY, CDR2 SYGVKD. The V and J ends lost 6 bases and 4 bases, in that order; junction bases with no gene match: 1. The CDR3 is CAIRDRGETQYF. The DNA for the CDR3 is TGTGCCATCAGAGACAGGGGAGAGACCCAGTACTTC.

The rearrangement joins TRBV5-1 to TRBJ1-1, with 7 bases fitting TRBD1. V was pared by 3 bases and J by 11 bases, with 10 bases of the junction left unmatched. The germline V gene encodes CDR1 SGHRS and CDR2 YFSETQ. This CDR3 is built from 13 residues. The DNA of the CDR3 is TGCGCCAGCAGCTCAGGACAGGTTGAGAAGGCTTTCTTT. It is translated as CASSSGQVEKAFF.

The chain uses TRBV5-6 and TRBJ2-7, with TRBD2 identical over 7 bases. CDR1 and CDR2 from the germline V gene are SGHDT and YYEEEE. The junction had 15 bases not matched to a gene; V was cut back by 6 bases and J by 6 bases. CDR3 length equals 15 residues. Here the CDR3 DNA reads TGTGCCAGCACTCGAGCTGGCGGGAGTTTAGGCGAGCAGTACTTC. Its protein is CASTRAGGSLGEQYF.

In DNA form, the CDR3 reads TGTGCCAGCAGCCCTACAAGCTGGGAGCAGTACTTC. Protein: CASSPTSWEQYF. The chain joins TRBV14 to TRBJ2-7; no firm D call. V lost 4 bases, J lost 7 bases, and 11 bases lay in between. Germline V lookup: CDR1 SGHDN, CDR2 FVKESK. The CDR3 consists of 12 residues.

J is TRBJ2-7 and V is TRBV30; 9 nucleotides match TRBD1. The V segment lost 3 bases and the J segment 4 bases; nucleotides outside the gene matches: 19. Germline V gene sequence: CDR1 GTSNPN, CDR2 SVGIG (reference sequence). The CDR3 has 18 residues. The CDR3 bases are TGTGCCTGGAGATCCCGGGACAGGGTTTTTAGGGGGCGGTACGAGCAGTACTTC. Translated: CAWRSRDRVFRGRYEQYF.

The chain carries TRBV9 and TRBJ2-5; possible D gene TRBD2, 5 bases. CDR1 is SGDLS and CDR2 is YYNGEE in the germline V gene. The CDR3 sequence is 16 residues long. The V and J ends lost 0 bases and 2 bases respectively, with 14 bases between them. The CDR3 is CASSVGGYPDQETQYF. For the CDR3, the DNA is TGTGCCAGCAGCGTAGGAGGGTATCCCGATCAAGAGACCCAGTACTTC.

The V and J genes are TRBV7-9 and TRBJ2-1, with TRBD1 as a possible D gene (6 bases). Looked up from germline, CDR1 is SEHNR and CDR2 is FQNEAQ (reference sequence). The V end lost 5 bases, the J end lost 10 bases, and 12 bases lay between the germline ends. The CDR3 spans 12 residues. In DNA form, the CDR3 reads TGTGCCAGCAGCCCGGACAGTCGGGAGCAGTTCTTC. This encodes CASSPDSREQFF.

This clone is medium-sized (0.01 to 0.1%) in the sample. The CDR3 protein is CASSVEPGGGPQHF. CDR3 nucleotide sequence: TGTGCCAGCAGCGTAGAGCCAGGAGGTGGGCCCCAGCATTTT. The rearrangement joins TRBV9 to TRBJ1-5; D not certain. Germline V gene data show CDR1 as SGDLS and CDR2 as YYNGEE. V lost 0 bases and J lost 9, with 13 bases in between. This CDR3 is built from 14 residues.